This T cell receptor beta chain was identified during a study of Graves' ophthalmopathy and Graves' hyperthyroidism listed by TCRdb under 2018. General notes on the study: Hyperthyroidism was considered stable if no progression to ophthalmopathy occurred within 18 months of follow-up. The study used TCR beta repertoire signatures to distinguish Graves' ophthalmopathy from Graves' hyperthyroidism and to predict progression to ophthalmopathy. In total, around 140 blood samples were TCR-sequenced: fewer than 50 ophthalmopathy, about 75 hyperthyroidism and about 17 hyperthyroidism-to-ophthalmopathy patients. A discovery set of 95 to 100 patients (around 44 ophthalmopathy, 57 stable hyperthyroidism) was enrolled to explore V-J signatures distinguishing ophthalmopathy from hyperthyroidism. An independent validation cohort comprised 18 hyperthyroidism patients and 15 to 17 patients who later progressed from hyperthyroidism to ophthalmopathy. T-cell repertoires of thyroid tissue and blood were compared in about 6 hyperthyroidism patients. Following sampling, methimazole starting at 30 mg daily was administered to hyperthyroidism patients, and high-dose intravenous methylprednisolone was administered to ophthalmopathy patients.

The trim is 2 bases for V and 2 bases for J, with a gap of 10 bases between the germline ends. Looking up the germline V gene yields CDR1 SGHVS and CDR2 FQNEAQ. The cysteine opens and the phenylalanine closes a CDR3 of 15 amino acids. Kept here is only the CDR3 DNA, which spans 45 bases and is read in frame from base 1. The hyperthyroidism patients were 18 to 65 years old and newly diagnosed, with a disease duration of less than 2 months. Anyone with other autoimmune diseases, uncontrolled infections, pregnancy or lactation was excluded from the study. Diagnosis was based on clinical symptoms, serum thyroxine, TRAb, thyroid ultrasound and orbital computed tomography. Total RNA was extracted using Trizol reagent, and RNA quality was checked on an Agilent 2100 Bioanalyzer. This clonotype showed up many times. The antigen it binds to is not known. No base-level quality is on record; no much larger clone is a single base apart.

Study-wide conclusions, independent of this receptor: In cross-validation, the 13-signature model distinguished ophthalmopathy from stable hyperthyroidism with around 86% sensitivity and roughly 84% specificity, while in the test set the corresponding values were roughly 80% and 75%. Most expanded thyroid clonotypes with frequency above 0.001 were also detected in blood, suggesting blood repertoires may reflect the thyroid immune response. Sample size was not statistically predetermined, and group allocation was not concealed from the investigators. In validation, the model predicted ophthalmopathy progression with 70.59% sensitivity and roughly 78% specificity; roughly 12 predicted patients were CT-confirmed with GO in a median of about 7.1 months.

For repertoire sequencing, TCR beta CDR3 regions were amplified from RNA transcripts. The first round was an RT-PCR using HTBI primers with the Qiagen OneStep RT-PCR kit, and this first round was followed by a second-round multiplex PCR, then size selection and purification. The libraries underwent paired-end sequencing with 100 bp reads on an Illumina HiSeq2000. From the authors' description of their analysis: SOAPnuke was used to process the reads, removing any read that contained adapters or uncalled bases, had a mean Phred below 15, or lacked an exact match to the constant primer or identifier. COPE v1.2.5 was used to merge high-quality paired reads. Each unique nucleotide sequence was defined as a clonotype, and clonotypes were aligned to IMGT TRB V, D and J references with MiTCR v1.1. The analysis was limited to V-J combinations with a frequency above 0.0001, which together covered 98% to 99.2% of repertoires. For each V-J combination, a TCR clonal expansion and chaos score was defined as F50 clonal expansion divided by the chaos observed in the TCRdist matrix. Welch's t-statistics and random forest were used to reduce the features to some 13 V-J combinations, which were then used as input to a naive Bayes classifier. The similarity between thyroid and blood repertoires was quantified using the Morisita-Horn index. In-frame beta chains were kept once TCRdb had trimmed the public reads at Q25 with fastp and called clones with MiXCR. Identical CDR3 proteins give one entry, which carries the most common genes and DNA. TCRdb, rather than the study authors, made the V and J calls. This sample lists about 1.2 million distinct CDR3 sequences; about two fifths were detected once. The ten largest clones take up 8.5% to 14% of the sample.

The rearrangement combines TRBV7-8 with TRBJ1-3, and TRBD1 may be the D gene, going by 5 matching bases. Sequencing was done on a sample of peripheral blood or thyroid tissue (not recorded which). This clonotype originated in an adult man with Graves' hyperthyroidism. For the CDR3, the sequence is CASSLRGEAGNTIYF. The DNA sequence is as follows: TGTGCCAGCAGCTTAAGAGGGGAAGCTGGAAACACCATATATTTT.